Below, 30 T cell receptor beta chains from the same sample are listed, as sequenced in a study of CD8+ T cells in alopecia areata. Once RNA had been extracted, it was reverse transcribed into cDNA to act as the sequencing template. Profiled with immunoSEQ multiplex PCR; TCRdb holds only in-frame clones, not every one. The repertoire holds about 190,000 clones, 60% to 70% seen once, with about 0.65% in the top ten. The sample's treatment: oral pan-JAK inhibitor, 5-10 mg twice daily. Sample: CD4+ T cells sorted from blood, taken at week 4, from a patient treated with tofacitinib. These receptors were collected from a human donor with alopecia areata.

The sample holds one count of this clone. The rearrangement links TRBV7-2 to TRBJ2-7; D might be TRBD2 (6 bases). V was cut by 5 bases and J by 1 base, with 12 bases left in between. CDR1 is SGHTA, CDR2 FQGNSA, per germline. CDR3 size: 14 residues. CDR3 loop: CASSPQAGSYEQYF. As DNA, the CDR3 is TGTGCCAGCAGCCCCCAGGCGGGGTCCTACGAGCAGTACTTC.

This chain links TRBV30 with TRBJ2-2, with D maybe TRBD1 (6 bases). Between the trimmed V and J ends, which lost 5 bases and 7 bases, there was a span of 17 bases. The germline V gene encodes CDR1 GTSNPN and CDR2 SVGIG (reference sequence). CDR3 length: 14 residues. The CDR3 loop is CAWAYRVIGGELFF. DNA for the CDR3: TGTGCCTGGGCCTACAGGGTTATTGGCGGGGAGCTGTTTTTT.

This clone was picked up one time. This chain connects TRBV14 to TRBJ1-2; D unclear. CDR1 and CDR2 from the germline V gene are SGHDN and FVKESK. CDR3 length equals 15 residues. V lost 4 bases to trimming and J lost 4 bases, with 16 bases between them. CDR3 protein: CASSLRTESGYGYTF. The CDR3 DNA follows: TGTGCCAGCAGCCTGCGGACCGAATCGGGCTATGGCTACACCTTC.

This rearrangement joins TRBV4-1 to TRBJ2-1; 10 positions agree with TRBD2. CDR1 is MGHRA and CDR2 is YSYEKL in the germline V gene. CDR3 size: 16 residues. The J segment lost 7 bases and the V segment lost 5 bases, leaving 11 bases of the junction unmatched. This CDR3 reads CASSGHRAGGWNEQFF. Here the CDR3 DNA reads TGCGCCAGCAGCGGTCATAGAGCGGGAGGGTGGAATGAGCAGTTCTTC.

This clone has just a few counts. This chain connects TRBV7-9 to TRBJ1-5; 10 bases are a match to TRBD1. CDR3 size: 13 residues. Germline values: CDR1 SEHNR, CDR2 FQNEAQ (reference sequence). J lost 5 bases, V lost 5 bases, and 0 bases had no gene match. CDR3 amino acids: CASSGTGDQPQHF. In DNA form, the CDR3 reads TGTGCCAGCAGCGGGACAGGGGATCAGCCCCAGCATTTT.

The count of this clone is one. This rearrangement joins TRBV30 to TRBJ1-2; 8 bases are a match to TRBD1. The ends lost 5 bases at V and 4 bases at J; junction bases unmatched: 6. The CDR3 has 13 residues. Germline CDR1 GTSNPN, CDR2 SVGIG (reference sequence). CDR3 bases: TGTGCCTGGGCTCTAGACAGGGGCTATGGCTACACCTTC. This sequence encodes CAWALDRGYGYTF. The whole variable domain, remainder taken from reference TRBV30 and TRBJ1-2, is SQTIHQWPATLVQPVGSPLSLECTVEGTSNPNLYWYRQAAGRGLQLLFYSVGIGQISSEVPQNLSASRPQDRQFILSSKKLLLSDSGFYLCAWALDRGYGYTFGSGTRLTVV.

The V and J genes are TRBV18 and TRBJ2-7; 9 bases fit TRBD2. The CDR3 has 13 amino acids. With V trimmed by 4 bases and J by 6 bases, 4 bases remained unmatched. Per the germline V gene, CDR1 is KGHSH and CDR2 is LQKENI. CDR3 in DNA: TGTGCCAGCTCACTAGCGGGAGACCTCGAGCAGTACTTC. It encodes CASSLAGDLEQYF.

The rearrangement uses TRBV29-1 and TRBJ2-1; tentative D call: TRBD2 (5 bases). Trimming removed 4 bases from V and 10 bases from J, with 8 bases in between. Germline V gene data show CDR1 as SQVTM and CDR2 as ANQGSEA. CDR3 length equals 10 residues. CDR3: CSVGETEQFF. DNA of the CDR3: TGCAGCGTTGGGGAGACAGAGCAGTTCTTC.

A note on this clone: The sample holds other DNA sequences that translate to the same CDR3. The chain carries TRBV29-1 and TRBJ1-1, with no clear D. This CDR3 has 12 amino acids. The germline V and J ends were trimmed by 6 bases and 1 base, with 9 bases remaining between them. The germline CDR1 and CDR2 sequences are SQVTM and ANQGSEA. The CDR3, as DNA: TGCAGCGTGGGCGGGCAGAACACTGAAGCTTTCTTT. Translated, it gives CSVGGQNTEAFF.

The genes are TRBV5-5 and TRBJ1-5; possibly TRBD1 for D (5 bases). The CDR3 runs 15 residues. V lost 4 bases and J 0 bases, leaving 11 bases between the germline ends. In germline, CDR1 is SGHKS, CDR2 YYEKEE (reference sequence). The CDR3 protein is CASSQGPGSNQPQHF. CDR3 sequence (DNA): TGTGCCAGCAGCCAGGGACCGGGTAGCAATCAGCCCCAGCATTTT.

The CDR3 DNA reads as TGTGCCAGCAGCGGGCAGGGGGCTGGTCAGCCCCAGCATTTT. The encoded protein is CASSGQGAGQPQHF. The V call is TRBV7-2, the J call TRBJ1-5, with TRBD1 matching 8 bases. This CDR3 is built from 14 residues. Looked up from germline, CDR1 is SGHTA and CDR2 is FQGNSA. The V gene end was trimmed by 5 bases and the J gene end by 6 bases; junction bases not matched to a gene: 6.

The CDR3 sequence: CSVVPPNGGYEQYF. The CDR3 DNA follows: TGCAGCGTTGTCCCGCCAAACGGGGGGTACGAGCAGTACTTC. The chain couples TRBV29-1 to TRBJ2-7, with 7 bases that match TRBD2. CDR3 length: 14 residues. CDR1 is SQVTM, CDR2 ANQGSEA, per germline. V was clipped by 4 bases and J by 4 bases; unmatched bases: 10.

The sample holds a few counts of this clone. CDR3 bases: TGTGCCAGCAGTGTGTCCCCCGGACAGCCCCAGCATTTT. Protein: CASSVSPGQPQHF. The chain links TRBV2 to TRBJ1-5; no clear D. Trimming removed 4 bases at V and 7 bases at J, with 11 bases between. Germline values: CDR1 SNHLY, CDR2 FYNNEI. The CDR3 contains 13 residues.

The chain combines TRBV30 with TRBJ2-1; D unresolved. V was clipped by 5 bases and J by 4 bases, with 6 bases between them. The CDR3 is made up of 11 amino acids. Germline CDR1 is GTSNPN and CDR2 is SVGIG (reference sequence). The CDR3 region is CAWRRYNEQFF. The CDR3 DNA follows: TGTGCCTGGCGCCGATACAATGAGCAGTTCTTC.

This clone was detected only once. The gene calls are TRBV6-5 and TRBJ2-5, with D unclear. This CDR3 is built from 13 residues. The V gene lost 11 bases and the J gene lost 3 bases, with 16 bases spanning the gap. The V gene's germline CDR1 is MNHEY and CDR2 SVGAGI. CDR3 nucleotide sequence: TGTGCCCCCGGGCGGAGAGGTGAAGAGACCCAGTACTTC. Amino acids: CAPGRRGEETQYF.

The chain uses TRBV7-9 and TRBJ2-2; D ambiguous. V lost 5 bases and J lost 6, with 1 base in between. CDR1 and CDR2 (germline): SEHNR, FQNEAQ (reference sequence). The CDR3 sequence is 10 residues long. The CDR3 spells CASSPGELFF. CDR3 DNA: TGTGCCAGCAGCCCCGGGGAGCTGTTTTTT.

This rearrangement joins TRBV14 to TRBJ1-2; D unresolved. Germline V gene lookup returns CDR1 SGHDN and CDR2 FVKESK. Trimming took 0 bases from V and 1 from J, leaving 9 bases between them. This CDR3 comprises 15 residues. The CDR3 region has the DNA TGTGCCAGCAGCCAAGATTGGAACAATAACTATGGCTACACCTTC. This encodes CASSQDWNNNYGYTF.

The chain couples TRBV29-1 to TRBJ2-3; D might be TRBD1 (6 bases). Germline V gene sequence: CDR1 SQVTM, CDR2 ANQGSEA. The length of the CDR3 is 13 residues. Trimming pared 6 bases from V and 2 bases from J, leaving 12 bases between. The CDR3 DNA follows: TGCAGCGTCCGAGGACAGCTCACAGATACGCAGTATTTT. It translates to CSVRGQLTDTQYF.

The genes are TRBV28 and TRBJ2-5; possible D gene TRBD1, 5 bases. The germline gives CDR1 MDHEN, CDR2 SYDVKM. There are 16 residues in the CDR3. Trimming took 3 bases from V and 5 from J, leaving 19 bases between them. For the CDR3, the DNA is TGTGCCAGCAGTTTCACCTACGGGCCTAAGGGGGAGACCCAGTACTTC. Residues: CASSFTYGPKGETQYF.

This chain joins TRBV28 and TRBJ1-5; 9 nucleotides agree with TRBD1. There are 16 residues in the CDR3. In germline, CDR1 is MDHEN, CDR2 SYDVKM. With 6 bases clipped from V and 5 bases from J, the junction kept 11 bases outside the gene matches. The CDR3 nucleotides are TGTGCCAGCAGAAACCGGGACAGGGCCTTCCATCAGCCCCAGCATTTT. Translation: CASRNRDRAFHQPQHF.

This clone was detected once. The rearrangement uses TRBV7-6 and TRBJ2-7; weak D call: TRBD1 (6 bases). The germline V gene encodes CDR1 SGHVS and CDR2 FNYEAQ. This CDR3 has 15 amino acids. Trimming removed 5 bases from V and 5 bases from J, with 19 bases in between. The CDR3 here is CASSPLRGRVDEQYF. For the CDR3, the DNA is TGTGCCAGCAGCCCCCTTAGGGGGAGAGTCGACGAGCAGTACTTC.

As concerns this clone: This specimen includes other DNA sequences encoding the same CDR3. The chain links TRBV2 to TRBJ2-5; D is possibly TRBD2 (6 bases). With 7 bases removed from V and 1 base from J, the gap between germline ends came to 10 bases. Germline CDR1 SNHLY, CDR2 FYNNEI. There are 13 residues in the CDR3. DNA for the CDR3: TGTGCCAGCACGCGGGACCTCCAAGAGACCCAGTACTTC. This sequence encodes CASTRDLQETQYF.

The chain links TRBV29-1 to TRBJ2-5; a possible D gene is TRBD2 (5 bases). Germline V CDR1 and CDR2: SQVTM, ANQGSEA. The length of the CDR3 is 13 residues. The V end lost 6 bases, the J end lost 4 bases, and 15 bases lay between the germline ends. The CDR3 protein is CSVSVGGGETQYF. The CDR3 bases are TGCAGCGTGTCGGTCGGTGGAGGAGAGACCCAGTACTTC.

The V and J genes are TRBV25-1 and TRBJ2-2, with 8 nucleotides matching TRBD2. After removal of 4 bases from V and 6 bases from J, the junction contained 10 bases not matched to a gene. Germline values: CDR1 MGHDK, CDR2 SYGVNS. This CDR3 region has 16 residues. The CDR3 bases are TGTGCCAGCAGTGGCGGACTAGCCGGAGGACCCGGGGAGCTGTTTTTT. It specifies CASSGGLAGGPGELFF.

The chain uses TRBV4-3 and TRBJ2-1, with 7 bases that match TRBD1. This CDR3 has 15 amino acids. CDR1 and CDR2 (germline): LGHNA, YSLEER. J gave up 5 bases and V 4 bases, and 8 bases lay outside the gene matches. The CDR3 bases are TGCGCCAGCAGCCTACTAGGGACAGAAGACAATGAGCAGTTCTTC. Protein product: CASSLLGTEDNEQFF.

This clone was seen only once. The chain has TRBV28 and TRBJ2-3; D may be TRBD2 (5 bases). The CDR3 length is 15 residues. Trimming pared 5 bases from V and 0 bases from J, leaving 12 bases between. From germline, CDR1 is MDHEN and CDR2 SYDVKM. The CDR3: CASSESGSSTDTQYF. Here the CDR3 DNA reads TGTGCCAGCAGTGAAAGCGGATCTAGCACAGATACGCAGTATTTT.

This clone was counted only a few times. This rearrangement joins TRBV29-1 to TRBJ2-3; tentative D call: TRBD1 (6 bases). The germline V gene has CDR1 SQVTM and CDR2 ANQGSEA. The length of the CDR3 is 13 residues. V was shortened by 1 base and J by 3 bases, with 8 bases between the two germline ends. CDR3 amino acids: CSVEATGTDTQYF. The DNA for the CDR3 is TGCAGCGTTGAAGCAACAGGGACAGATACGCAGTATTTT.

The V and J genes are TRBV30 and TRBJ1-2, with 7 bases that match TRBD1. The CDR3 has 13 amino acids. V was pared by 6 bases and J by 0 bases, with 4 bases of the junction left unmatched. In germline, CDR1 is GTSNPN, CDR2 SVGIG (reference sequence). CDR3 in DNA: TGTGCCTGTAGGACAGGAGCTAACTATGGCTACACCTTC. Translation gives CACRTGANYGYTF.

This clone was picked up a small number of times. This rearrangement joins TRBV30 to TRBJ2-3; D gene ambiguous. Between the trimmed V and J ends, which lost 2 bases and 0 bases, there was a span of 9 bases. The CDR3 runs 14 residues. CDR1 and CDR2 from the germline V gene are GTSNPN and SVGIG (reference sequence). The CDR3 coding sequence is TGTGCCTGGAGTCCGGGTCTGAGCACAGATACGCAGTATTTT. Translating it yields CAWSPGLSTDTQYF.

The table lists this clone with a few counts. V usage is TRBV4-2 and J usage is TRBJ2-5; 9 bases are a match to TRBD2. V was clipped by 1 base and J by 3 bases; unmatched bases: 6. Looked up from germline, CDR1 is LGHNA and CDR2 is YNFKEQ. The CDR3 sequence is 16 residues long. DNA of the CDR3: TGTGCCAGCAGCCAAGGTAGCGGGAGCCCAGAAGAGACCCAGTACTTC. Protein sequence: CASSQGSGSPEETQYF.